This TCR beta chain comes out of a study of blood T cell repertoires in COVID-19. Background on the study: Sources were T cells, B-cell-depleted T cells, or PBMCs; the material itself was cDNA or gDNA.

The protocol was immunoSEQ multiplex PCR, while the TCRdb copy is restricted to in-frame clones and leaves out a portion. This sample has about 310,000 clones, with about nine tenths found just once. V lost 5 bases and J 3 bases, leaving 4 bases between the germline ends. CDR1 is MNHEY and CDR2 is SMNVEV in the germline V gene (reference sequence). CDR3 length equals 12 residues. The sequencing input was peripheral blood. The gene calls are TRBV27 and TRBJ2-2; D unclear. This clonotype originated in a man aged 45-65 years with active or convalescent COVID-19. The CDR3 sequence is CASSRDTGELFF. The CDR3 nucleotides are TGTGCCAGCAGTCGCGACACCGGGGAGCTGTTTTTT.